A selection of T cell receptor beta chains follows, all from one sample in a study of graft-versus-host responses after intestinal transplantation. Assay used: immunoSEQ multiplex PCR; TCRdb lists only in-frame clones, some missing. The table includes tens of thousands of clones, roughly 90% detected once. These receptors' antigens are unknown. The sample was unstimulated CD8+ T cells sorted from spleen or lymph node cells, taken before intestinal transplant. The receptors here all came from a human donor who received an intestinal transplant. CDR3s include the opening cysteine and the closing phenylalanine or tryptophan.

>TRBJ2-5|TRBV11-2
CASSTRGYQETQYF
>TRBJ2-3|TRBV11-2
CASSGTGGAGETDTQYF
>TRBJ2-2|TRBV9
CASSAPGTGAGGELFF
>TRBJ2-1|TRBV5-1
CASSARDSYNEQFF
>TRBJ2-1|TRBV9
CASSPYSGVQEQFF
>TRBJ2-1|TRBV5-6
CASSFRGNNEQFF
>TRBJ1-4|TRBV6-5
CASAPQAELVELFF
>TRBJ2-7|TRBV30
CAWSADNYEQYF
>TRBJ1-1|TRBV30
CACRGYNTEAFF
>TRBJ2-5|TRBV28
CASSDLVPDWKETQYF
>TRBJ1-2|TRBV30
CAWRELWGYTF
>TRBJ1-1|TRBV27
CASSPSGQVAQAFF
>TRBJ1-4|TRBV19
CASSIGDGNEKLFF